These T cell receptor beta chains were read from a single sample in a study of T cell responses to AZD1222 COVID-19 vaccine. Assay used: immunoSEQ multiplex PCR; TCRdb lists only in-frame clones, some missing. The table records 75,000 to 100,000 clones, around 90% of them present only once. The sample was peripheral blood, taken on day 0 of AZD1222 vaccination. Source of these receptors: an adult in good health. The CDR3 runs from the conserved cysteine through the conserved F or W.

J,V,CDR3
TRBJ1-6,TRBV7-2,CASNTRRGSPLHF
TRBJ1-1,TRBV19,CASSWDSFMNTEAFF
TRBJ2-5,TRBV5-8,CASSLSRQGHQETQYF
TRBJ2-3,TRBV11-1,CASSFQGSTDTQYF
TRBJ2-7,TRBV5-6,CASSSPPGTGVYEQYF
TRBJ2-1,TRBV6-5,CASNRGRTYNEQFF
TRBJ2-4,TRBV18,CASSLTGGNTKNIQYF
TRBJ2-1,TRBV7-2,CASSLAGGGSYNEQFF
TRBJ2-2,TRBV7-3,CASSSDGNTGELFF
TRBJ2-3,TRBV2,CAPLSGTTYTDTQYF
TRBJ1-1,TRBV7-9,CASSFLLDAQGAFF
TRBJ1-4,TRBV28,CASSLGGSHRSEKLFF
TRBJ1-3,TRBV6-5,CASSYSMGAAGNTIYF
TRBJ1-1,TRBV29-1,CSVESRQGATEAFF
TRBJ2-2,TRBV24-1,CATQPPGSLHTGELFF
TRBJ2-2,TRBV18,CASSPRDFKTGELFF
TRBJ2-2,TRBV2,CASSENRGGELFF
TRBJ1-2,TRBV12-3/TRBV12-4,CASSLRTDGYTF
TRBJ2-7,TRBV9,CASSSGLSAFPLFYEQYF
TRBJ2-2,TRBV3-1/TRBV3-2,CASSQDPGQGSGELFF
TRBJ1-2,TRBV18,CASSRTTPEDRGLHGYTF
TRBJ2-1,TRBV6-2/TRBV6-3,CASSYFAQNEQFF
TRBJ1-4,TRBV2,CASIRRQGHNEKLFF
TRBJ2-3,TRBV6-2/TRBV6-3,CASSEGLIDTQYF
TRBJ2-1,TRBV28,CASSQGLVLFEQFF
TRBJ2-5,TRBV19,CASSTGTAETQYF